These 15 T cell receptor beta chains came from one sample sequenced in a study of T cell responses to AZD1222 COVID-19 vaccine. Repertoires were generated with immunoSEQ multiplex PCR, while TCRdb's copy carries only in-frame clones and drops some. The sample yields 130,000 or so clones, 80% to 90% seen once. This specimen was peripheral blood, taken 28 days after the second AZD1222 dose. Receptor source: an adult who received the AZD1222 COVID-19 vaccine.

As to this clone: Other DNA sequences in the same sample also yield this CDR3. V gene TRBV18 combines with J gene TRBJ2-5, with D unclear. CDR1 and CDR2 from the germline V gene are KGHSH and LQKENI. The V end was cut by 5 bases, the J end by 0 bases, with 4 bases between. The CDR3 length is 12 residues. The CDR3 region is CASSTYQETQYF. The CDR3 nucleotides read TGTGCCAGCTCAACGTACCAAGAGACCCAGTACTTC. Supplemented by reference TRBV18 and TRBJ2-5, the full variable domain reads NAGVMQNPRHLVRRRGQEARLRCSPMKGHSHVYWYRQLPEEGLKFMVYLQKENIIDESGMPKERFSAEFPKEGPSILRIQQVVRGDSAAYFCASSTYQETQYFGPGTRLLVL.

The chain links TRBV18 to TRBJ2-5, with 15 bases lining up with TRBD2. V shed 3 bases and J 6 bases; nucleotides not matched to a gene: 5. The CDR3 has 16 residues. Germline lookup yields CDR1 KGHSH and CDR2 LQKENI. This chain's CDR3 is CASSPPGLAGGQTQYF. The CDR3, as DNA: TGTGCCAGCTCACCCCCCGGACTAGCGGGAGGGCAGACCCAGTACTTC. Full variable domain (outside the CDR3, taken from reference TRBV18 and TRBJ2-5): NAGVMQNPRHLVRRRGQEARLRCSPMKGHSHVYWYRQLPEEGLKFMVYLQKENIIDESGMPKERFSAEFPKEGPSILRIQQVVRGDSAAYFCASSPPGLAGGQTQYFGPGTRLLVL.

The sample holds one count of this clone. The genes are TRBV5-1 and TRBJ1-2, with D tentatively TRBD1 (6 bases). Germline V lookup: CDR1 SGHRS, CDR2 YFSETQ. V was pared by 0 bases and J by 4 bases, with 10 bases between. This CDR3 has 14 residues. CDR3: CASSLGTALYGYTF. The CDR3 nucleotides read TGCGCCAGCAGCTTGGGGACAGCGCTCTATGGCTACACCTTC.

The chain recombines TRBV19 with TRBJ1-1; 9 bases are shared with TRBD1. The V gene end was trimmed by 6 bases and the J gene end by 4 bases; junction bases not matched to a gene: 3. Germline V lookup: CDR1 LNHDA, CDR2 SQIVND (reference sequence). This CDR3 is built from 13 residues. CDR3 sequence (DNA): TGTGCCAGTAGGGGACAGGGAAGCACTGAAGCTTTCTTT. Protein: CASRGQGSTEAFF. Looking up the rest from reference TRBV19 and TRBJ1-1 gives the full variable domain: DGGITQSPKYLFRKEGQNVTLSCEQNLNHDAMYWYRQDPGQGLRLIYYSQIVNDFQKGDIAEGYSVSREKKESFPLTVTSAQKNPTAFYLCASRGQGSTEAFFGQGTRLTVV.

The rearrangement links TRBV7-9 to TRBJ1-2; possible D gene TRBD1, 5 bases. CDR1 is SEHNR and CDR2 is FQNEAQ in the germline V gene (reference sequence). The V and J ends lost 4 bases and 6 bases respectively, with 9 bases between them. This CDR3 region has 12 residues. CDR3 region: CASSSSRDGYTF. CDR3 nucleotide sequence: TGTGCCAGCAGCTCCTCCAGGGATGGCTACACCTTC.

V gene TRBV9 combines with J gene TRBJ2-6; TRBD1 matches at 9 bases. This CDR3 contains 18 residues. The V and J ends lost 3 bases and 2 bases, in that order; junction bases with no gene match: 9. The V gene's germline CDR1 is SGDLS and CDR2 YYNGEE. DNA for the CDR3: TGTGCCAGCAGCGCAGGACAGGGGCGGGGAACTGGGGCCAACGTCCTGACTTTC. It specifies CASSAGQGRGTGANVLTF. The variable domain in full, completed from reference TRBV9 and TRBJ2-6, reads DSGVTQTPKHLITATGQRVTLRCSPRSGDLSVYWYQQSLDQGLQFLIQYYNGEERAKGNILERFSAQQFPDLHSELNLSSLELGDSALYFCASSAGQGRGTGANVLTFGAGSRLTVL.

The V gene is TRBV7-9, the J gene TRBJ2-1; D remains unclear. Looked up from germline, CDR1 is SEHNR and CDR2 is FQNEAQ (reference sequence). V shed 7 bases and J shed 0 bases, with 10 bases lying between them. The CDR3 is made up of 14 amino acids. This chain's CDR3 is CASKGYTSYNEQFF. The DNA for the CDR3 is TGTGCCAGCAAAGGGTATACCTCCTACAATGAGCAGTTCTTC.

The chain has TRBV18 and TRBJ1-6; TRBD1 might be the D (5 bases). The CDR3 has 15 amino acids. The germline V and J ends were trimmed by 6 bases and 7 bases, with 16 bases remaining between them. Germline V gene sequence: CDR1 KGHSH, CDR2 LQKENI. CDR3: CASSLDSNDNSPLHF. The CDR3 DNA reads TGTGCCAGCTCCCTCGACAGCAATGACAATTCACCCCTCCACTTT.

The chain recombines TRBV2 with TRBJ2-5, with TRBD1 as a possible D gene (5 bases). In germline, CDR1 is SNHLY, CDR2 FYNNEI. CDR3 length equals 11 residues. The ends were cut back, 8 bases at V and 5 bases at J, with 9 bases in the middle. The CDR3 coding sequence is TGTGCCAGCCACAGGAAGGAGACCCAGTACTTC. Translated, it gives CASHRKETQYF.

This clone was observed once. J is TRBJ1-2 and V is TRBV13, with TRBD1 matching 8 bases. The CDR3 covers 14 residues. V trimming: 5 bases; J trimming: 8 bases; junction bases outside the gene matches: 10. Germline values: CDR1 PRHDT, CDR2 FYEKMQ (reference sequence). CDR3 loop: CASSTGQGLNGYTF. CDR3 in DNA: TGTGCCAGCAGCACCGGACAGGGCCTTAACGGCTACACCTTC. Complete variable domain (other parts from reference TRBV13 and TRBJ1-2): AAGVIQSPRHLIKEKRETATLKCYPIPRHDTVYWYQQGPGQDPQFLISFYEKMQSDKGSIPDRFSAQQFSDYHSELNMSSLELGDSALYFCASSTGQGLNGYTFGSGTRLTVV.

The chain employs TRBV30 and TRBJ1-5; 7 bases align to TRBD1. This CDR3 comprises 14 residues. Germline CDR1 is GTSNPN and CDR2 is SVGIG (reference sequence). V lost 4 bases and J lost 4; bases outside the gene matches: 7. CDR3 DNA sequence: TGTGCCTGGAATGTTGCAGGGGGTAATCAGCCCCAGCATTTT. Its translation: CAWNVAGGNQPQHF.

The chain has TRBV27 and TRBJ2-1; possibly TRBD1 for D (6 bases). This CDR3 is 13 amino acids long. CDR1 and CDR2 from the germline V gene are MNHEY and SMNVEV (reference sequence). Trimming stripped 10 bases from V and 6 bases from J, with 16 bases between. This CDR3 reads CATTGHQTNEQFF. CDR3 nucleotides: TGTGCCACAACGGGACACCAAACCAATGAGCAGTTCTTC.

The rearrangement uses TRBV7-3 and TRBJ2-1; 14 bases align to TRBD2. The germline V gene has CDR1 SGHTA and CDR2 FQGTGA. The CDR3 extends over 16 amino acids. The V gene end was trimmed by 3 bases and the J gene end by 8 bases; junction bases not matched to a gene: 6. The CDR3 nucleotides are TGTGCCAGCAGCTTGTTAGGACTAGCGGGGGGCTATGAGCAGTTCTTC. Its translation: CASSLLGLAGGYEQFF.

This sequence joins TRBV5-1 and TRBJ1-1, with a tentative D call TRBD1 (5 bases). Germline CDR1 is SGHRS and CDR2 is YFSETQ. The CDR3 loop spans 14 amino acids. Trimming removed 3 bases from V and 0 bases from J, with 9 bases in between. This CDR3 reads CASSSQTVNTEAFF. DNA of the CDR3: TGCGCCAGCAGCTCACAGACAGTGAACACTGAAGCTTTCTTT.

This chain uses TRBV11-2 with TRBJ2-7, with TRBD2 as a possible D gene (6 bases). Germline V lookup: CDR1 SGHAT, CDR2 FQNNGV. The germline V and J ends were trimmed by 5 bases and 2 bases, with 10 bases remaining between them. CDR3 length: 13 residues. This CDR3 is CASSPGLPYEQYF. The CDR3 DNA reads TGTGCCAGCAGCCCGGGACTCCCCTACGAGCAGTACTTC.